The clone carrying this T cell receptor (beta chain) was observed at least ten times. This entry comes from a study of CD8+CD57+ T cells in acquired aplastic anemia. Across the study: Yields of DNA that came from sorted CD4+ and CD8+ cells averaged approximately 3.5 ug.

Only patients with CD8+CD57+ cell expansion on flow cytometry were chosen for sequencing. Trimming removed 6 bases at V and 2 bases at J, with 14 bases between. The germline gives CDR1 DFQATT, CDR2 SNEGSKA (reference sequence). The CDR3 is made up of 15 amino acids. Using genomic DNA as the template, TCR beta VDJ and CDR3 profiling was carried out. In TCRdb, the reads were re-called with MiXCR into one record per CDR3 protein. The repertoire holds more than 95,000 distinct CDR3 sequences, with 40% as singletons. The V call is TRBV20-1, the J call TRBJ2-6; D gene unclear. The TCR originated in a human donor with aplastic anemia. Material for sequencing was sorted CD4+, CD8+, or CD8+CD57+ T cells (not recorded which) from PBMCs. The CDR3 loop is CSAHGPGTGANVLTF. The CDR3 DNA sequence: TGCAGTGCCCACGGACCTGGGACTGGGGCCAACGTCCTGACTTTC.